The 10 T cell receptor beta chains in this list originate from one sample, sequenced in a study of cytomegalovirus exposure and HLA in healthy donors. TCRdb keeps only in-frame clones here, not all; method: immunoSEQ multiplex PCR. The table has around 150,000 clones, approximately 84% seen once. The sequencing sample was made of PBMCs. All receptors derive from a man younger than 45 in good health and CMV-seropositive.

This chain links TRBV29-1 with TRBJ1-1, with TRBD1 matching 10 bases. After removal of 0 bases from V and 5 bases from J, the junction contained 6 bases not matched to a gene. The CDR3 totals 15 residues. Germline V gene lookup returns CDR1 SQVTM and CDR2 ANQGSEA. In DNA, the CDR3 is TGCAGCGTTGAAGACTGGGACAGGGGACGGACTGAAGCTTTCTTT. Translated, it gives CSVEDWDRGRTEAFF.

The table lists this clone with a count of one. V is TRBV7-2 and J is TRBJ2-7; TRBD2 aligns across 11 bases. After removal of 5 bases from V and 7 bases from J, the junction contained 10 bases not matched to a gene. This CDR3 is 15 amino acids long. CDR1 is SGHTA, CDR2 FQGNSA, per germline. DNA for the CDR3: TGTGCCAGCAGCCACGGGACTAGCGGACGGGGGGAGCAGTACTTC. Translation gives CASSHGTSGRGEQYF.

The rearrangement joins TRBV18 to TRBJ1-3; 7 nucleotides align to TRBD1. The J segment lost 2 bases and the V segment lost 4 bases, leaving 5 bases of the junction unmatched. Germline lookup yields CDR1 KGHSH and CDR2 LQKENI. The CDR3 runs to 15 residues. The CDR3 coding sequence is TGTGCCAGCTCACGGGCCCAGGGGGCTGGAAACACCATATATTTT. It is translated as CASSRAQGAGNTIYF.

The rearrangement uses TRBV5-1 and TRBJ1-4; the D gene is possibly TRBD1 (5 bases). With 1 base removed from V and 7 bases from J, the gap between germline ends came to 14 bases. Germline assignment: CDR1 SGHRS and CDR2 YFSETQ. This CDR3 is built from 15 residues. CDR3 amino acids: CASSLSGTGGEKLFF. As DNA, the CDR3 is TGCGCCAGCAGCTTGAGCGGGACGGGGGGTGAAAAACTGTTTTTT.

A note on this clone: Within the sample, other DNA sequences also encode this same CDR3. The J gene is TRBJ1-1, the V gene TRBV5-1; 7 bases match TRBD1. This CDR3 spans 14 amino acids. V lost 1 base and J lost 2; bases outside the gene matches: 2. Germline CDR1 is SGHRS and CDR2 is YFSETQ. The CDR3 DNA reads TGCGCCAGCAGCTTGCAGGGGGGAAACACTGAAGCTTTCTTT. Protein sequence: CASSLQGGNTEAFF.

The V call is TRBV5-4, the J call TRBJ2-2; 8 nucleotides line up with TRBD1. V lost 4 bases, J lost 13 bases, and 21 bases stayed unmatched. Germline loops: CDR1 SGHNT, CDR2 YYREEE (reference sequence). This CDR3 contains 17 residues. CDR3 loop: CASSPTGTGSVRVGLFF. As DNA, the CDR3 is TGTGCCAGCAGCCCGACCGGGACAGGCTCTGTTAGGGTGGGGCTGTTTTTT.

The gene calls are TRBV11-2 and TRBJ2-1; 13 bases map to TRBD2. The CDR3 contains 19 residues. V shed 5 bases and J 0 bases; nucleotides not matched to a gene: 10. Germline V gives CDR1 SGHAT, CDR2 FQNNGV. The CDR3 DNA reads TGTGCCAGCAGCCTGGGACTAGCGGGATCCTTGAGCTCCTACAATGAGCAGTTCTTC. Protein: CASSLGLAGSLSSYNEQFF.

This chain links TRBV7-2 with TRBJ1-2; no clear D. This CDR3 contains 13 residues. CDR1 and CDR2 from the germline V gene are SGHTA and FQGNSA. Trimming took 3 bases from V and 0 from J, leaving 5 bases between them. CDR3 nucleotides: TGTGCCAGCAGCTTTACAGCTAACTATGGCTACACCTTC. Translated: CASSFTANYGYTF. The variable domain in full, with the rest retrieved from reference TRBV7-2 and TRBJ1-2, is GAGVSQSPSNKVTEKGKDVELRCDPISGHTALYWYRQSLGQGLEFLIYFQGNSAPDKSGLPSDRFSAERTGGSVSTLTIQRTQQEDSAVYLCASSFTANYGYTFGSGTRLTVV.

The chain combines TRBV29-1 with TRBJ2-3; possibly TRBD2 for D (5 bases). The germline V and J ends were trimmed by 4 bases and 1 base, with 9 bases remaining between them. CDR1 and CDR2 (germline): SQVTM, ANQGSEA. This CDR3 comprises 13 residues. The CDR3 is CSVGGSGTDTQYF. The CDR3, as DNA: TGCAGCGTTGGTGGGAGTGGCACAGATACGCAGTATTTT.

The V gene is TRBV4-1, the J gene TRBJ1-3; 7 bases line up with TRBD1. The CDR3 totals 15 residues. CDR1 MGHRA and CDR2 YSYEKL come from the germline V gene. The V and J ends lost 2 bases and 3 bases, in that order; junction bases with no gene match: 4. In DNA form, the CDR3 reads TGCGCCAGCAGCCAACCCGGACAGGTTGGAAACACCATATATTTT. This gives the protein CASSQPGQVGNTIYF.